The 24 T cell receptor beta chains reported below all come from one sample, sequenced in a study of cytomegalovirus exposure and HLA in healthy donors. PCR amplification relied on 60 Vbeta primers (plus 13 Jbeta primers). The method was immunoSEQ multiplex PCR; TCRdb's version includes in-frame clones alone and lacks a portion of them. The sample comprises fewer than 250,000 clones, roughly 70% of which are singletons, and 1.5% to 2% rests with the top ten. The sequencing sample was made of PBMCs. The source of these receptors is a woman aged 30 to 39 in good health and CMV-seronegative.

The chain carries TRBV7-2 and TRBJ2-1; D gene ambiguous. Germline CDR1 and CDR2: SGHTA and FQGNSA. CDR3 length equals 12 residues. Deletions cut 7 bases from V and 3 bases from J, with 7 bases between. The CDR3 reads CASTVYYNEQFF. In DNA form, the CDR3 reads TGTGCCAGCACGGTTTACTACAATGAGCAGTTCTTC.

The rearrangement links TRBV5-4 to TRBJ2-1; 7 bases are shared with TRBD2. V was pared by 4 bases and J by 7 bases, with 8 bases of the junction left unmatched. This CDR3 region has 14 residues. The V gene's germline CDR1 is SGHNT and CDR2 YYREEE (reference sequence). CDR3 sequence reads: CASSGGTNQNEQFF. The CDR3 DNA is TGTGCCAGCAGCGGGGGGACTAATCAGAATGAGCAGTTCTTC.

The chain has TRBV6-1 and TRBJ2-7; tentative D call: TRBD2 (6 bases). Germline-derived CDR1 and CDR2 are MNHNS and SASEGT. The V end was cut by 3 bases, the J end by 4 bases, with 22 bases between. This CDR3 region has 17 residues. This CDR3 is CASSDDVGGVSRYEQYF. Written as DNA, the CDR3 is TGTGCCAGCAGTGACGACGTGGGCGGGGTTTCACGGTACGAGCAGTACTTC.

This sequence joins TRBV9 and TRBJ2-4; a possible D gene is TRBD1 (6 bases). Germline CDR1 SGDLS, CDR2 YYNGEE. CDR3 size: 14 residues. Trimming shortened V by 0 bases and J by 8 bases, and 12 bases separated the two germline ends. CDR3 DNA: TGTGCCAGCAGCGTAGCTGTAGGGGGATACATTCAGTACTTC. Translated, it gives CASSVAVGGYIQYF.

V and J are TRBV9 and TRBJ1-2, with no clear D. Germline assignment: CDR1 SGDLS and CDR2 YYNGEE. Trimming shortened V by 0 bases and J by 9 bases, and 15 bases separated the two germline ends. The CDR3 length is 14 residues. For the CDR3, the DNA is TGTGCCAGCAGCGTAGATAGAGGAGCGGTGAGCTACACCTTC. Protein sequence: CASSVDRGAVSYTF. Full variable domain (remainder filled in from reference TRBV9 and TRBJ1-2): DSGVTQTPKHLITATGQRVTLRCSPRSGDLSVYWYQQSLDQGLQFLIQYYNGEERAKGNILERFSAQQFPDLHSELNLSSLELGDSALYFCASSVDRGAVSYTFGSGTRLTVV.

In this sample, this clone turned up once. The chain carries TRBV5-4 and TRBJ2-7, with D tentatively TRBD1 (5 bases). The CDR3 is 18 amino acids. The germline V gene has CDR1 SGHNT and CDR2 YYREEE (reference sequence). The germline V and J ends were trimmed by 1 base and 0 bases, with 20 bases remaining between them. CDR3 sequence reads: CASSLRLGQTLSSYEQYF. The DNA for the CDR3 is TGTGCCAGCAGCTTGAGGCTAGGACAAACCCTGAGCTCCTACGAGCAGTACTTC.

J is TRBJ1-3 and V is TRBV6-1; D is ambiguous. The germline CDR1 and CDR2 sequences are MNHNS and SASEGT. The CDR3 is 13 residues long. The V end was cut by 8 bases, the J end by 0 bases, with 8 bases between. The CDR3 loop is CASVLASGNTIYF. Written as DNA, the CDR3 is TGTGCCAGCGTTTTAGCCTCTGGAAACACCATATATTTT.

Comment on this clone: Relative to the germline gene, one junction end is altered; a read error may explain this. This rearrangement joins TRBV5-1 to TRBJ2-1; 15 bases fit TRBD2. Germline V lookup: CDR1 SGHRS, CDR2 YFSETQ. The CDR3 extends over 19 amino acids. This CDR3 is CASSLAGLAGGLSYNKQFF. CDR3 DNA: TGCGCCAGCAGCTTGGCGGGACTAGCGGGGGGACTCTCCTACAATAAGCAGTTCTTC.

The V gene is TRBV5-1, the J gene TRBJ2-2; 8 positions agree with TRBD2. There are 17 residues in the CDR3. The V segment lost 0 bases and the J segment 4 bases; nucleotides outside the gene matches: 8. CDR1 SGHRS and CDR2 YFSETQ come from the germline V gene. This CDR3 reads CASSLAGGGPRTGELFF. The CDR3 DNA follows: TGCGCCAGCAGCTTGGCAGGCGGGGGGCCGCGCACCGGGGAGCTGTTTTTT.

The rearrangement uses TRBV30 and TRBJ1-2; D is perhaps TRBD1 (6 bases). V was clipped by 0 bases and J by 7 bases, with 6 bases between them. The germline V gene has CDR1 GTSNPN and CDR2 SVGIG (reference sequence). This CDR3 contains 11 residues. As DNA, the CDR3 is TGTGCCTGGAGTGTACAGGGTGGCTACACCTTC. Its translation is CAWSVQGGYTF.

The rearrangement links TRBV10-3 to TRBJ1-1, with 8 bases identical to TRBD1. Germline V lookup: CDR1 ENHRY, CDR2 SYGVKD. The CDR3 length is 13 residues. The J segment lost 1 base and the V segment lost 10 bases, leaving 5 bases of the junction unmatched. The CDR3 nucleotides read TGTGCCACGGCGGACAGGGAGAACACTGAAGCTTTCTTT. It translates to CATADRENTEAFF.

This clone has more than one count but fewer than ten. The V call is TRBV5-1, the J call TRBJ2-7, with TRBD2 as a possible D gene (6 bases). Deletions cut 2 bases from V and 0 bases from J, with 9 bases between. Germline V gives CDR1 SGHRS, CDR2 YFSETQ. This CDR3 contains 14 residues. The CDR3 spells CASSLAGNSYEQYF. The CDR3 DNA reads TGCGCCAGCAGCTTAGCGGGCAACTCCTACGAGCAGTACTTC.

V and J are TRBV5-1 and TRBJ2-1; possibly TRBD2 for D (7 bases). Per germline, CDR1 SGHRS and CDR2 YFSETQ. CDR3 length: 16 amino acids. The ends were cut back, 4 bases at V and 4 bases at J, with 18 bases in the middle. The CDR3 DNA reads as TGCGCCAGCAGCGGGGGAGGGGGGGCGACGTACAATGAGCAGTTCTTC. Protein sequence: CASSGGGGATYNEQFF.

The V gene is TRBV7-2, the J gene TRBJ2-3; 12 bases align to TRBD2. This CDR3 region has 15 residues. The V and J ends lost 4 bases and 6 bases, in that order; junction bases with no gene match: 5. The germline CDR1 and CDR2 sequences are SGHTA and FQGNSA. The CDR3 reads CASSSSGGGVDTQYF. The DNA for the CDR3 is TGTGCCAGCAGCTCTAGCGGGGGGGGAGTGGATACGCAGTATTTT. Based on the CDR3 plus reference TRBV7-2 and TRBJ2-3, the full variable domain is GAGVSQSPSNKVTEKGKDVELRCDPISGHTALYWYRQSLGQGLEFLIYFQGNSAPDKSGLPSDRFSAERTGGSVSTLTIQRTQQEDSAVYLCASSSSGGGVDTQYFGPGTRLTVL.

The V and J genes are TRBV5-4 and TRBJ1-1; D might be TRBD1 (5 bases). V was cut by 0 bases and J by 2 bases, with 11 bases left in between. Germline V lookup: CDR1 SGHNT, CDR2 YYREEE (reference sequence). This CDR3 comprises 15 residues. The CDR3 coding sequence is TGTGCCAGCAGCTTGGTAGGGGTGTCAAACACTGAAGCTTTCTTT. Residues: CASSLVGVSNTEAFF.

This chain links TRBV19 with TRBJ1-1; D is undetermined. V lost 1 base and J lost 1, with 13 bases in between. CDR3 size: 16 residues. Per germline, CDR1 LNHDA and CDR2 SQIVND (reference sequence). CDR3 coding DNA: TGTGCCAGTAGTATAGGGAGGGCGCAGAGGAACACTGAAGCTTTCTTT. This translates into CASSIGRAQRNTEAFF.

CDR3 nucleotides: TGTGCCAGCAGCTTAAATCACGGGACTAGCGCCTTCTACGAGCAGTACTTC. Residues: CASSLNHGTSAFYEQYF. The V and J genes are TRBV7-8 and TRBJ2-7, with TRBD2 identical over 10 bases. J gave up 3 bases and V 2 bases, and 10 bases lay outside the gene matches. Germline V gives CDR1 SGHVS, CDR2 FQNEAQ. This CDR3 has 17 amino acids.

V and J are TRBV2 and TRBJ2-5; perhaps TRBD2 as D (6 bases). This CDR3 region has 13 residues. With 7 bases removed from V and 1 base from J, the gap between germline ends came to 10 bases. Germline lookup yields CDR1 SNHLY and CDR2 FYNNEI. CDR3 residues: CASMAGLQETQYF. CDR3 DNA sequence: TGTGCCAGCATGGCGGGGCTCCAAGAGACCCAGTACTTC.

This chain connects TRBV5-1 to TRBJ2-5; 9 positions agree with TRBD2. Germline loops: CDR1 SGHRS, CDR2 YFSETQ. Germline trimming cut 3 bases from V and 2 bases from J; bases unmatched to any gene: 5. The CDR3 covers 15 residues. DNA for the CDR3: TGCGCCAGCAGCTCATTAGCGGGGGAACAAGAGACCCAGTACTTC. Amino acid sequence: CASSSLAGEQETQYF.

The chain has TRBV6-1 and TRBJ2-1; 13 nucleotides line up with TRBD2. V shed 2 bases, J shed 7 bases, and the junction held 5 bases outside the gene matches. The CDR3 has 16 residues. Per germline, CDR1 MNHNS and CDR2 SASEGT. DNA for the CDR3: TGTGCCAGCAGTGAACCTGCGGGACTAGCGGGGAATGAGCAGTTCTTC. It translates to CASSEPAGLAGNEQFF.

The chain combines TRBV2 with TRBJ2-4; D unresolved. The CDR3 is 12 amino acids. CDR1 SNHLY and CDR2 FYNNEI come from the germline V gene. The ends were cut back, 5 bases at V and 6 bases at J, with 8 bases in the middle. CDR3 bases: TGTGCCAGCAGTATGTCCGGAAACATTCAGTACTTC. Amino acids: CASSMSGNIQYF.

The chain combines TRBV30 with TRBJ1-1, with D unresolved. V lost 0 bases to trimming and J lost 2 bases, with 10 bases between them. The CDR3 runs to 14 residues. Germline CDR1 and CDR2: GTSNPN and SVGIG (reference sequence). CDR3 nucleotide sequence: TGTGCCTGGAGTGTACAACCCATCAACACTGAAGCTTTCTTT. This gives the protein CAWSVQPINTEAFF.

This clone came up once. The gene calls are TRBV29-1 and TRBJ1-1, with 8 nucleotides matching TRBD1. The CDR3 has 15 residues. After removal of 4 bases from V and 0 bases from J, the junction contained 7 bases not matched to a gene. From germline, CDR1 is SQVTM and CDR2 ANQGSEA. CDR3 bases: TGCAGCGTTGTCGACAGGGGATCAATGAACACTGAAGCTTTCTTT. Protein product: CSVVDRGSMNTEAFF.

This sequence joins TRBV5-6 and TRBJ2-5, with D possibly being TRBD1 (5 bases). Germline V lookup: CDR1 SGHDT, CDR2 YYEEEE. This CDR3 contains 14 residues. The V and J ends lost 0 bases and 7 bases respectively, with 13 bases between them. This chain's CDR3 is CASSLVDIWWTQYF. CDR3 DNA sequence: TGTGCCAGCAGCTTGGTGGACATTTGGTGGACCCAGTACTTC.